A single sample gave rise to the 5 T cell receptor beta chains below, sequenced in a study of cytomegalovirus exposure and HLA in healthy donors. Amplification used 60 Vbeta primers and 13 Jbeta primers. Sequencing used immunoSEQ multiplex PCR; TCRdb keeps in-frame clones, though not all of them. Counted here are around 200,000 clones, around 62% occurring once; the ten biggest clones make up roughly 2.9%. The specimen was PBMCs. Receptors originate from a middle-aged man in good health and CMV-seronegative.

The chain's CDR3 is CASSFYDRVASPLHF. The CDR3 nucleotides read TGTGCCAGCAGCTTCTATGACAGGGTGGCTTCACCCCTCCACTTT. This chain links TRBV7-2 with TRBJ1-6; 7 nucleotides line up with TRBD1. Losses at the gene ends were 3 bases for V and 9 bases for J; bases not matched to a gene: 8. Per the germline V gene, CDR1 is SGHTA and CDR2 is FQGNSA. This CDR3 is built from 15 residues.

This clone was counted only a few times. The rearrangement links TRBV19 to TRBJ1-4; 9 nucleotides align to TRBD1. This CDR3 has 17 residues. Germline CDR1 and CDR2: LNHDA and SQIVND (reference sequence). With V trimmed by 6 bases and J by 2 bases, 10 bases remained unmatched. The CDR3 DNA reads TGTGCCAGTAGCCCTGACAGGGGGAAGTCGACTAATGAAAAACTGTTTTTT. Translating gives CASSPDRGKSTNEKLFF.

The V call is TRBV9, the J call TRBJ2-1, with 14 positions matching TRBD2. The CDR3 length is 14 residues. Germline CDR1 reads SGDLS; CDR2 reads YYNGEE. Trimming took 3 bases from V and 12 from J; bases not matched to a gene: 5. CDR3 region: CASSARGLAGGQFF. The CDR3 coding sequence is TGTGCCAGCAGCGCTCGCGGACTAGCGGGAGGGCAGTTCTTC.

This chain uses TRBV9 with TRBJ2-5, with TRBD2 matching over 7 bases. Germline V gives CDR1 SGDLS, CDR2 YYNGEE. V shed 2 bases, J shed 2 bases, and the junction held 12 bases outside the gene matches. This CDR3 spans 17 amino acids. CDR3 DNA sequence: TGTGCCAGCAGCGTGGGAAGTGGGGGGGGGTTTCAAGAGACCCAGTACTTC. Translation: CASSVGSGGGFQETQYF.

V usage is TRBV7-2 and J usage is TRBJ2-5, with 8 nucleotides matching TRBD2. The J call may be faulty, since TRBJ2-7 better matches the DNA end. The CDR3 totals 16 residues. The germline gives CDR1 SGHTA, CDR2 FQGNSA. The CDR3 nucleotides read TGTGCCAGCAGCCCGGCGCCCAGCGGGGGCACGTACGAGCAGTACTTC. It codes for CASSPAPSGGTYEQYF.